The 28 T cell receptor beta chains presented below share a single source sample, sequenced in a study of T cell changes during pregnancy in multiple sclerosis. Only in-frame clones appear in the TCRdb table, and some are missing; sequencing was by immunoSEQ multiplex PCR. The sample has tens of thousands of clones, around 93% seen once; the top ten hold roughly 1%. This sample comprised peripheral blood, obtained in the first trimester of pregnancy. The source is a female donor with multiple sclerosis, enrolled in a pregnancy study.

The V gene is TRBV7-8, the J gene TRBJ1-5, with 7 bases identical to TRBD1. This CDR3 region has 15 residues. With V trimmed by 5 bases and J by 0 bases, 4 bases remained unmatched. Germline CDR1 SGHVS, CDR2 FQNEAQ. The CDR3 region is CASSPGTDSNQPQHF. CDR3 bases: TGTGCCAGCAGCCCGGGGACAGATAGCAATCAGCCCCAGCATTTT.

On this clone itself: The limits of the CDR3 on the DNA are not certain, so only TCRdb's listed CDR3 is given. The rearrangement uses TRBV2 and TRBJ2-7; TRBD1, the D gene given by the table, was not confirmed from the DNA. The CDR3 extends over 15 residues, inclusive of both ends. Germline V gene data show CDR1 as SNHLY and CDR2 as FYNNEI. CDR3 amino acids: CASSEMVAGGAGPYF.

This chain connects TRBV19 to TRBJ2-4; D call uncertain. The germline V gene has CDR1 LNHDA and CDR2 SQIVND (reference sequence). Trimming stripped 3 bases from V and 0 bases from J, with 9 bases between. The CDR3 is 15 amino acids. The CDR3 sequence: CASSISALAKNIQYF. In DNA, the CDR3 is TGTGCCAGTAGTATCTCCGCGCTAGCCAAAAACATTCAGTACTTC.

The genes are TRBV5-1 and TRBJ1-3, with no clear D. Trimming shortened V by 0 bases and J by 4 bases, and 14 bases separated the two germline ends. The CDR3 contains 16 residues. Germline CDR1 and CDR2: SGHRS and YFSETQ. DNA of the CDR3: TGCGCCAGCAGCTTGGATCTGGGTAGCTCCGGAAACACCATATATTTT. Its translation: CASSLDLGSSGNTIYF.

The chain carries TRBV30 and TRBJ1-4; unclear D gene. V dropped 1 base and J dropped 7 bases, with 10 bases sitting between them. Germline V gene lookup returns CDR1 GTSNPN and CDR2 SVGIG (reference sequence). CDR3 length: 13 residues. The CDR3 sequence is CAWSGGHGEKLFF. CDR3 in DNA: TGTGCCTGGAGTGGAGGGCACGGTGAAAAACTGTTTTTT.

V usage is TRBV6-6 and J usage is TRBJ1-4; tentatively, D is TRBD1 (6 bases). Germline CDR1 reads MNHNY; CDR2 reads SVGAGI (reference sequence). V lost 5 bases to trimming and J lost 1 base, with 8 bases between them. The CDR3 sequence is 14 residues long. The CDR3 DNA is TGTGCCAGCAGTACACAGGGAACTAATGAAAAACTGTTTTTT. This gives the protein CASSTQGTNEKLFF.

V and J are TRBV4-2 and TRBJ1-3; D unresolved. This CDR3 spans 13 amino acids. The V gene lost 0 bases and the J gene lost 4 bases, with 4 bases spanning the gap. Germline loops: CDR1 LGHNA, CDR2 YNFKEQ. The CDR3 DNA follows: TGTGCCAGCAGCCAAGATCAGGGAAACACCATATATTTT. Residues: CASSQDQGNTIYF.

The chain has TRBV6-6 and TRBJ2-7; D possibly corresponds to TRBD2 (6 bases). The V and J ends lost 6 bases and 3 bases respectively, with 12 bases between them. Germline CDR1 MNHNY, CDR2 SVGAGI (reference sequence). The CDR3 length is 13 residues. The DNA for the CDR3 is TGTGCCAGCAGGGGGGGTCCTAGCTACGAGCAGTACTTC. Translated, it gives CASRGGPSYEQYF.

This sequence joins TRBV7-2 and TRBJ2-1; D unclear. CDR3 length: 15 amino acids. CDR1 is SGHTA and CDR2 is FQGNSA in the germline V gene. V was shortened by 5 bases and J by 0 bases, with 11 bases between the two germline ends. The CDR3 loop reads CASSRGPYSYNEQFF. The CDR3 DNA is TGTGCCAGCAGCCGTGGGCCTTACTCCTACAATGAGCAGTTCTTC.

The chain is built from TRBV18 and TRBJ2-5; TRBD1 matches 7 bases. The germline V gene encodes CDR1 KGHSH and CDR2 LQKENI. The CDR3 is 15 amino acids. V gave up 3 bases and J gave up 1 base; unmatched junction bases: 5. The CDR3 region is CASSPQTGFQETQYF. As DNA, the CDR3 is TGTGCCAGCTCACCCCAGACAGGGTTCCAAGAGACCCAGTACTTC.

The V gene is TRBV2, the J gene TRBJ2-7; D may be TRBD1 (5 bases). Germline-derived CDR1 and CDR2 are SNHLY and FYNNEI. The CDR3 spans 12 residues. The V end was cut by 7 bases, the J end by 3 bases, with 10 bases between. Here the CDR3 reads CASNVDNYEQYF. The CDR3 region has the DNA TGTGCCAGCAATGTGGACAACTACGAGCAGTACTTC.

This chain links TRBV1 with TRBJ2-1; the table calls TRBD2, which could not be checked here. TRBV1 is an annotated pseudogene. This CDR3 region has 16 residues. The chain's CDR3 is CTSSQAPSGRRDEQFF. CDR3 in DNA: TGCACCAGCAGCCAAGCCCCTAGCGGGAGGAGGGATGAGCAGTTCTTC.

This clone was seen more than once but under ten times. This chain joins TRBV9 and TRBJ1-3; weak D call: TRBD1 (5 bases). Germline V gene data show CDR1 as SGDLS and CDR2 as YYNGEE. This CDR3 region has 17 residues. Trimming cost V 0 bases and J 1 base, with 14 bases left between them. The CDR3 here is CASSVVGGTLSGNTIYF. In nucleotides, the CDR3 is TGTGCCAGCAGCGTAGTAGGCGGGACGCTATCTGGAAACACCATATATTTT.

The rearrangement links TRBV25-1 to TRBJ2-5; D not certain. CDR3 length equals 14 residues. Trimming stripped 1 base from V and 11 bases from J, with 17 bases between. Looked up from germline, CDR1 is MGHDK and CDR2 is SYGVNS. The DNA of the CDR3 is TGTGCCAGCAGTGAATCTAACCGAGGATTTGAGCAGTACTTC. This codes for CASSESNRGFEQYF.

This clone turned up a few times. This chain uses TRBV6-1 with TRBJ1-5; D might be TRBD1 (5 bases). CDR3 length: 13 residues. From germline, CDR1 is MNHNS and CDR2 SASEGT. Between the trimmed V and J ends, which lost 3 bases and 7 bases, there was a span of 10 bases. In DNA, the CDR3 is TGTGCCAGCAGTGACAGGGTTTGGCAGCCCCAGCATTTT. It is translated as CASSDRVWQPQHF.

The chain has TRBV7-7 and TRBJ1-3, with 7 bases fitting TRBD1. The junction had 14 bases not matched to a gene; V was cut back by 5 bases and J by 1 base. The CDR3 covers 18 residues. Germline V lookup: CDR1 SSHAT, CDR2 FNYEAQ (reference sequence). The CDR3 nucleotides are TGTGCCAGCAGCGAAGGAGTTTCAGGGGGAAAGTCTGGAAACACCATATATTTT. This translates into CASSEGVSGGKSGNTIYF.

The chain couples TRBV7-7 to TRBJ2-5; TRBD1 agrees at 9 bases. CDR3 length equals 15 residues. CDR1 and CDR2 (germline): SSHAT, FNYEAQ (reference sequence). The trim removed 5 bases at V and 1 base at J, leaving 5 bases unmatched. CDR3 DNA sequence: TGTGCCAGCAGCCCAACAGGGGGCGGCCAAGAGACCCAGTACTTC. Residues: CASSPTGGGQETQYF.

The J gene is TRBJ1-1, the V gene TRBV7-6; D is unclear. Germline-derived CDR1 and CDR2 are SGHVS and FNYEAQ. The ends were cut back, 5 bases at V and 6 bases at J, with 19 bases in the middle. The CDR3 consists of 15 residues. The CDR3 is CASSQRAQIGAEAFF. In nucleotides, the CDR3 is TGTGCCAGCAGCCAGAGGGCCCAGATTGGCGCTGAAGCTTTCTTT.

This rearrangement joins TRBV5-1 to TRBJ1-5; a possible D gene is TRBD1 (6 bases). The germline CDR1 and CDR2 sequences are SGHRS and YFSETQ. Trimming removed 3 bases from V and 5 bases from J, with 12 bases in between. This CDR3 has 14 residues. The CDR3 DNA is TGCGCCAGCAGCTCGGGGGGCTTGGATCAGCCCCAGCATTTT. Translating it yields CASSSGGLDQPQHF.

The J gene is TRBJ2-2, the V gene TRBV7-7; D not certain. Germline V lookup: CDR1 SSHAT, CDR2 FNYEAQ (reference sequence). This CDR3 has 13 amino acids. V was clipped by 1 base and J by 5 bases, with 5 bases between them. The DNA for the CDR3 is TGTGCCAGCAGCTTAGACCAGACCGGGGAGCTGTTTTTT. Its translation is CASSLDQTGELFF.

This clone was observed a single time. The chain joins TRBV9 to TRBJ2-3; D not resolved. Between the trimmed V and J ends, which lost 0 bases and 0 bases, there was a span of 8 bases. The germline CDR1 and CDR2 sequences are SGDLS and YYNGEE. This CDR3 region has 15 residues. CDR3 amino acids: CASSVGGDSTDTQYF. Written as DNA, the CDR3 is TGTGCCAGCAGCGTAGGTGGAGATAGCACAGATACGCAGTATTTT.

CDR3 sequence reads: CASTAASDGTPSTDTQYF. CDR3 bases: TGTGCCAGCACCGCCGCCTCGGACGGGACACCCAGCACAGATACGCAGTATTTT. The chain links TRBV7-3 to TRBJ2-3; a weak D match, TRBD1 (6 bases). The germline V gene encodes CDR1 SGHTA and CDR2 FQGTGA. V was cut by 7 bases and J by 0 bases, with 23 bases left in between. The length of the CDR3 is 18 residues.

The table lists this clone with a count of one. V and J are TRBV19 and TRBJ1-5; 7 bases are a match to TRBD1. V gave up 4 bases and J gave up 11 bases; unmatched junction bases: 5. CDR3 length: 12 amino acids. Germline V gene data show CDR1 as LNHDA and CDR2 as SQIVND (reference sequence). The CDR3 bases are TGTGCCAGTAGTACCCAAACAGGGGCCCAGCATTTT. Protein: CASSTQTGAQHF. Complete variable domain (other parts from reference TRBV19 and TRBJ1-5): DGGITQSPKYLFRKEGQNVTLSCEQNLNHDAMYWYRQDPGQGLRLIYYSQIVNDFQKGDIAEGYSVSREKKESFPLTVTSAQKNPTAFYLCASSTQTGAQHFGDGTRLSIL.

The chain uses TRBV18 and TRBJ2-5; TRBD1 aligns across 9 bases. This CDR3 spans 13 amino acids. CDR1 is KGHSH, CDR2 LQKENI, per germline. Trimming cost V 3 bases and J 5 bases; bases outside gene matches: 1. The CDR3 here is CASSPGTGETQYF. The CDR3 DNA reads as TGTGCCAGCTCACCCGGGACAGGGGAGACCCAGTACTTC.

DNA of the CDR3: TGTGCCAGCAGTGCCCAACGGGGGGCCCAAGAGACCCAGTACTTC. Translation gives CASSAQRGAQETQYF. The genes are TRBV2 and TRBJ2-5; a possible D gene is TRBD2 (7 bases). The CDR3 loop spans 15 amino acids. Trimming took 4 bases from V and 1 from J, leaving 13 bases between them. The germline gives CDR1 SNHLY, CDR2 FYNNEI.

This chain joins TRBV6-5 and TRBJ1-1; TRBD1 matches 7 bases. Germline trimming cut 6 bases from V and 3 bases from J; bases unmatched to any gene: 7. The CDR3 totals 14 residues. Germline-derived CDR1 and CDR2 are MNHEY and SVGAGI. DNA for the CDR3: TGTGCCAGCAGACAAACAGGGGCTTACACTGAAGCTTTCTTT. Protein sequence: CASRQTGAYTEAFF.

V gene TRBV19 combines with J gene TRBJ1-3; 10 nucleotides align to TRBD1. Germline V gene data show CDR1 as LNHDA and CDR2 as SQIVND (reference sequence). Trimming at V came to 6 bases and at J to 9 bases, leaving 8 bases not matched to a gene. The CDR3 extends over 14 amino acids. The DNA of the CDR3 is TGTGCCAGTAGCATCGGACAGGGGGTTTTCACCATATATTTT. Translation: CASSIGQGVFTIYF. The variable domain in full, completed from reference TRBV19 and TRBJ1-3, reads DGGITQSPKYLFRKEGQNVTLSCEQNLNHDAMYWYRQDPGQGLRLIYYSQIVNDFQKGDIAEGYSVSREKKESFPLTVTSAQKNPTAFYLCASSIGQGVFTIYFGEGSWLTVV.

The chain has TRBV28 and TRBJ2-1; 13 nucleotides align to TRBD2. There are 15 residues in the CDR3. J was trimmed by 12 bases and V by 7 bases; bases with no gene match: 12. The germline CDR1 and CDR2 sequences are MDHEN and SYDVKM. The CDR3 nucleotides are TGTGCCAGCACCCTCCCCGGACTAGCGGGAGAAGGGCAGTTCTTC. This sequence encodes CASTLPGLAGEGQFF.